Each of the 3 T cell receptor beta chains below was sequenced from the same sample in a study of T cells in Graves' hyperthyroidism and ophthalmopathy (dated by TCRdb to the late 2010s). Library creation used multiplex PCR. Sequencing relied on an Illumina HiSeq 2000. TCR beta CDR3 regions were amplified from RNA transcripts. A first-round RT-PCR of the TCR CDR3 used the HTBI primer set with the Qiagen OneStep RT-PCR kit. TCRdb took the public reads, trimmed them with fastp at Q25, ran MiXCR for clone calling and kept in-frame beta chains. All rows with the same CDR3 protein become a single entry with the most common DNA and genes. This sample holds 280,000 or so distinct CDR3 sequences; about 25% were observed only once. The top ten clones comprise about 30% of the sample. Sequenced material: blood. The source of these receptors is a man aged 40-50 years with Graves' hyperthyroidism that later progressed to Graves' ophthalmopathy.

This clonotype was observed many times. The rearrangement joins TRBV7-6 to TRBJ2-5; D unclear. CDR1 is SGHVS and CDR2 is FNYEAQ in the germline V gene. Trimming removed 5 bases at V and 0 bases at J, with 13 bases between. The CDR3 length is 15 residues. In nucleotides, the CDR3 is TGTGCCAGCAGCCCCCGATTACACTACCAAGAGACCCAGTACTTC. It encodes CASSPRLHYQETQYF.

This clonotype was recorded many times. The chain recombines TRBV10-3 with TRBJ1-1; TRBD1 matches 9 bases. The V and J ends lost 2 bases and 8 bases, in that order; junction bases with no gene match: 15. CDR1 and CDR2 (germline): ENHRY, SYGVKD. The CDR3 is 17 residues long. The chain's CDR3 is CAISERASPGQGDEAFF. As DNA, the CDR3 is TGTGCCATCAGTGAGAGGGCTTCGCCGGGACAGGGTGACGAAGCTTTCTTT.

This chain links TRBV7-2 with TRBJ2-5; 10 positions match TRBD2. CDR3 size: 15 residues. Germline V lookup: CDR1 SGHTA, CDR2 FQGNSA. With 5 bases clipped from V and 3 bases from J, the junction kept 6 bases outside the gene matches. This chain's CDR3 is CASSRELAGEETQYF. The CDR3 nucleotides read TGTGCCAGCAGCAGGGAGCTAGCGGGAGAAGAGACCCAGTACTTC.